Below, 20 T cell receptor beta chains from the same sample are listed, as sequenced in a study of ipilimumab plus nivolumab after autologous stem cell transplantation. Profiling relied on immunoSEQ multiplex PCR, and the TCRdb table lists in-frame clones only, not all of them. The sample consists of roughly 15,000 clones, about 80% of them appearing once. The sequences come from PBMCs, collected in a trial of ipilimumab plus nivolumab as post-transplant consolidation. These receptors were collected from a male donor with diffuse large B-cell lymphoma.

The rearrangement joins TRBV10-3 to TRBJ2-7; no definite D call. Trimming took 0 bases from V and 1 from J, leaving 4 bases between them. CDR1 and CDR2 (germline): ENHRY, SYGVKD. The CDR3 loop spans 13 amino acids. DNA for the CDR3: TGTGCCATCAGTGAGTCCCAGTCCTACGAGCAGTACTTC. It codes for CAISESQSYEQYF.

This chain joins TRBV10-3 and TRBJ1-4, with D unclear. Germline-derived CDR1 and CDR2 are ENHRY and SYGVKD. The V end lost 2 bases, the J end lost 5 bases, and 9 bases lay between the germline ends. The CDR3 spans 14 residues. CDR3 residues: CAISEGHGNEKLFF. As DNA, the CDR3 is TGTGCCATCAGTGAGGGCCATGGGAATGAAAAACTGTTTTTT.

This clone was observed a handful of times. The chain links TRBV6-1 to TRBJ1-5, with 7 bases identical to TRBD1. In germline, CDR1 is MNHNS, CDR2 SASEGT. CDR3 size: 14 residues. V lost 8 bases to trimming and J lost 0 bases; unmatched junction nucleotides: 4. CDR3 in DNA: TGTGCCAGCGGGACAGTTTATAGCAATCAGCCCCAGCATTTT. The encoded protein is CASGTVYSNQPQHF.

This clone was detected only once. The chain carries TRBV6-5 and TRBJ2-2, with a possible D match to TRBD2 (6 bases). V was cut by 6 bases and J by 6 bases, with 14 bases left in between. CDR1 and CDR2 from the germline V gene are MNHEY and SVGAGI. There are 14 residues in the CDR3. In DNA form, the CDR3 reads TGTGCCAGCAGCCGGGAGCCCAACCCCGGGGAGCTGTTTTTT. Amino acid sequence: CASSREPNPGELFF.

This clone was seen a single time. The chain joins TRBV6-4 to TRBJ2-5; D might be TRBD2 (7 bases). Germline values: CDR1 MRHNA, CDR2 SNTAGT. V lost 3 bases, J lost 0 bases, and 14 bases lay in between. This CDR3 region has 16 residues. The CDR3 bases are TGTGCCAGCAGTGATGGAGGGGGGGCCTACCAAGAGACCCAGTACTTC. It specifies CASSDGGGAYQETQYF.

The V gene is TRBV6-6, the J gene TRBJ2-7; TRBD1 is a possible D gene (6 bases). This CDR3 has 13 amino acids. Per the germline V gene, CDR1 is MNHNY and CDR2 is SVGAGI (reference sequence). V was shortened by 9 bases and J by 6 bases, with 18 bases between the two germline ends. The CDR3 here is CASTGQLAAEQYF. In nucleotides, the CDR3 is TGTGCCAGTACTGGACAGTTAGCTGCCGAGCAGTACTTC.

This clone came up a few times. This chain uses TRBV6-5 with TRBJ2-3; D is possibly TRBD1 or TRBD2 (5 bases each). Germline V gene sequence: CDR1 MNHEY, CDR2 SVGAGI. The CDR3 sequence is 14 residues long. V shed 0 bases and J shed 12 bases, with 16 bases lying between them. The CDR3: CASSYSNSGPNQYF. CDR3 DNA: TGTGCCAGCAGTTACTCGAACTCGGGGCCTAATCAGTATTTT.

The genes are TRBV19 and TRBJ1-4; D not certain. This CDR3 has 13 residues. Trimming left V 7 bases short and J 8 bases short, with 14 bases between. CDR1 and CDR2 (germline): LNHDA, SQIVND (reference sequence). The CDR3 DNA is TGTGCCAGTAAGAAGAGAGAGGAGGAAAAACTGTTTTTT. This encodes CASKKREEEKLFF.

The rearrangement links TRBV18 to TRBJ1-2; 9 nucleotides line up with TRBD1. Germline V gene sequence: CDR1 KGHSH, CDR2 LQKENI. Trimming cost V 2 bases and J 2 bases; bases outside gene matches: 6. The CDR3 covers 16 residues. CDR3 in amino acids: CASSPSRDRDNYGYTF. DNA for the CDR3: TGTGCCAGCTCACCAAGCCGGGACAGGGACAACTATGGCTACACCTTC.

The chain joins TRBV6-6 to TRBJ1-4; no reliable D call. Trimming stripped 6 bases from V and 6 bases from J, with 14 bases between. The CDR3 runs 14 residues. Germline V CDR1 and CDR2: MNHNY, SVGAGI (reference sequence). The CDR3 is CASRPSGEDEKLFF. CDR3 DNA sequence: TGTGCCAGCAGACCCTCTGGGGAGGATGAAAAACTGTTTTTT.

J is TRBJ2-7 and V is TRBV5-1, with 8 positions matching TRBD1. The J segment lost 3 bases and the V segment lost 4 bases, leaving 6 bases of the junction unmatched. The CDR3 has 14 amino acids. CDR1 SGHRS and CDR2 YFSETQ come from the germline V gene. The CDR3, as DNA: TGCGCCAGCAGCCCAGAGACAGGGGACTACGAGCAGTACTTC. It encodes CASSPETGDYEQYF.

For the CDR3, the DNA is TGTGCCTGGAGCCGAGCGGGGGGGCTGAACACCGGGGAGCTGTTTTTT. Its protein is CAWSRAGGLNTGELFF. The rearrangement joins TRBV30 to TRBJ2-2, with 10 bases that match TRBD2. Losses at the gene ends were 3 bases for V and 1 base for J; bases not matched to a gene: 5. Germline V gene lookup returns CDR1 GTSNPN and CDR2 SVGIG (reference sequence). The CDR3 is 16 residues long.

This chain links TRBV19 with TRBJ1-5; the D gene is possibly TRBD1 (5 bases). Germline V gives CDR1 LNHDA, CDR2 SQIVND (reference sequence). Trimming took off 3 bases at V and 10 bases at J, with 16 bases between the two ends. The length of the CDR3 is 14 residues. CDR3 residues: CASSMGRWNEPQHF. The DNA for the CDR3 is TGTGCCAGTAGTATGGGGCGGTGGAATGAACCCCAGCATTTT.

The chain uses TRBV6-1 and TRBJ1-6, with TRBD1 identical over 9 bases. Germline CDR1 reads MNHNS; CDR2 reads SASEGT. V was clipped by 2 bases and J by 9 bases; unmatched bases: 8. This CDR3 comprises 16 residues. The CDR3 DNA sequence: TGTGCCAGCAGTGAAAGTTGGGGACAGGGAAGTTCACCCCTCCACTTT. Translation: CASSESWGQGSSPLHF.

This chain joins TRBV6-4 and TRBJ2-5, with 8 bases fitting TRBD1. The CDR3 is made up of 16 amino acids. V was clipped by 7 bases and J by 1 base; unmatched bases: 11. Germline CDR1 is MRHNA and CDR2 is SNTAGT. The CDR3 DNA follows: TGTGCCAGCAACGACTCGGTGACAGGGGTCCAAGAGACCCAGTACTTC. Its protein is CASNDSVTGVQETQYF.

This clone was counted only a few times. The chain recombines TRBV27 with TRBJ1-1; D ambiguous. In germline, CDR1 is MNHEY, CDR2 SMNVEV (reference sequence). The germline V and J ends were trimmed by 6 bases and 0 bases, with 5 bases remaining between them. The CDR3 is made up of 12 amino acids. CDR3 sequence (DNA): TGTGCCAGCAGAAGGCTGAACACTGAAGCTTTCTTT. Translating gives CASRRLNTEAFF.

This chain connects TRBV5-8 to TRBJ2-5; D perhaps matches TRBD2 (5 bases). With 0 bases removed from V and 7 bases from J, the gap between germline ends came to 16 bases. CDR1 is SGHTS, CDR2 YDEGEE, per germline. This CDR3 is built from 15 residues. The CDR3 region is CASSLEVETGGTQYF. CDR3 sequence (DNA): TGTGCCAGCAGCTTGGAGGTAGAGACTGGAGGGACCCAGTACTTC.

In its sample, this clone was seen a few times. The genes are TRBV4-2 and TRBJ1-5; possibly TRBD1 for D (5 bases). Germline lookup yields CDR1 LGHNA and CDR2 YNFKEQ. Deletions cut 3 bases from V and 11 bases from J, with 29 bases between. The CDR3 is 18 amino acids. Here the CDR3 DNA reads TGTGCCAGCAGCCAGGAGAAGGCGGTGGGGACTGACTTCTTGGCCCAGCATTTT. It codes for CASSQEKAVGTDFLAQHF.

This clone was detected a few times. V usage is TRBV5-5 and J usage is TRBJ1-1, with D unresolved. The V end was cut by 0 bases, the J end by 0 bases, with 6 bases between. This CDR3 spans 14 amino acids. Germline loops: CDR1 SGHKS, CDR2 YYEKEE (reference sequence). The CDR3 DNA follows: TGTGCCAGCAGCTTGGAATGGGTGAACACTGAAGCTTTCTTT. It is translated as CASSLEWVNTEAFF.

The CDR3 is CASSPWAGTGYEQYF. In nucleotides, the CDR3 is TGTGCCAGCAGCCCCTGGGCCGGGACAGGGTACGAGCAGTACTTC. The chain carries TRBV4-2 and TRBJ2-7; TRBD1 aligns across 9 bases. Germline assignment: CDR1 LGHNA and CDR2 YNFKEQ. The J segment lost 4 bases and the V segment lost 4 bases, leaving 8 bases of the junction unmatched. The CDR3 has 15 amino acids.